This T cell receptor beta chain was profiled in a study of T cell changes during pregnancy in multiple sclerosis. CDR1 and CDR2 (germline): PRHDT, FYEKMQ (reference sequence). V dropped 5 bases and J dropped 3 bases, with 17 bases sitting between them. The CDR3 contains 15 residues. This table comes from immunoSEQ multiplex PCR, and its TCRdb copy is limited to in-frame clones, with some not included. The sample shows around 30,000 clones, about 90% of them seen only once. The sample here was CD8+ T cells from peripheral blood mononuclear cells, taken in the third trimester of pregnancy. The chain combines TRBV13 with TRBJ2-7; D may be TRBD2 (5 bases). The clonotype originates from a female donor with multiple sclerosis, enrolled in a pregnancy study. This chain's CDR3 is CASSTRTEVYYEQYF. The CDR3 bases are TGTGCCAGCAGCACCCGGACGGAGGTTTACTACGAGCAGTACTTC.